The T cell receptor beta chain described here comes from a study of early T cells in non-severe SARS-CoV-2 infection (dated by TCRdb to about 2021). In the study overall: Because TCR sequencing relied on bulk RNA taken from unsorted whole blood, pairing of alpha and beta chains was not possible. The paper's findings and limits, for the study overall: VDJdb matching was skewed toward anti-spike CD8 responses and likely underestimated virus-specific expansions, missing private and CD4 specificities.

Preparation of the library involved 5' RACE. Instrument on record: NextSeq 500. To correct for sequencing error and PCR bias, the TCR library protocol tagged individual cDNA molecules with unique molecular identifiers. Both TCR alpha and beta chains were sequenced, and tight co-correlation was observed between alpha and beta sequence abundances in each sample. The paper's processing steps were these. Decombinator V4 was used to annotate TCR sequences for V gene, J gene and CDR3. Expanded TCRs were defined as changing significantly between any two time points under a Poisson model with p below 0.0001. TCR abundances were normalised to the total number of TCRs sequenced in each sample and reported as counts per million. MAIT TCRs were defined by TRAV1-2 paired with TRAJ12, TRAJ20 or TRAJ33, and iNKT TCRs by TRAV10 paired with TRAJ18. VDJdb, accessed 1 November 2021, was searched for CMV, EBV and SARS-CoV-2 annotated TCRs, excluding TCRs annotated for multiple antigens. TCRdb reran the public reads through fastp at Q25 and MiXCR, keeping productive beta chains. Entries that share a CDR3 protein sequence are merged under the most common genes and DNA. For this entry, the V and J calls and clone size follow TCRdb and not the study's own pipeline. In this sample the table shows fewer than 65,000 distinct CDR3 sequences, about 6% of which occur a single time. Of the sample, less than 3.5% is held by the ten largest clones.

This clonotype was recorded a few times. Its target antigen remains unknown. No base quality values were provided; no much bigger clone lies one nucleotide off. This was a case-control study nested in a cohort of healthcare workers in London, UK, who had nasopharyngeal swab PCR tests and blood samples taken every week. Between 23 and 31 March 2020, the week of the UK lockdown, healthcare workers were enrolled and then followed up weekly for as long as 16 weeks. From a lookup of the germline V gene (reference sequence), CDR1 and CDR2 are DFQATT and SNEGSKA. There are 15 amino acids in the CDR3, from cysteine to phenylalanine inclusive. CDR3 DNA is the only sequence kept; it has 45 bases, read in frame from the first base. Relative to germline, V is 4 bases shorter and J is 0 bases shorter, with 12 bases between their ends.

The sequenced sample was whole blood, obtained at baseline. The rearranged segments are TRBV20-1 and TRBJ2-2, and TRBD2 may be the D gene, going by 6 matching bases. The sequence was collected from an adult who was a healthcare worker with PCR-confirmed SARS-CoV-2 infection or an uninfected control (not recorded which). The nucleotide sequence is given as TGCAGTGCTATTCTAGCGACGCCGAACACCGGGGAGCTGTTTTTT. Its protein product is CSAILATPNTGELFF.